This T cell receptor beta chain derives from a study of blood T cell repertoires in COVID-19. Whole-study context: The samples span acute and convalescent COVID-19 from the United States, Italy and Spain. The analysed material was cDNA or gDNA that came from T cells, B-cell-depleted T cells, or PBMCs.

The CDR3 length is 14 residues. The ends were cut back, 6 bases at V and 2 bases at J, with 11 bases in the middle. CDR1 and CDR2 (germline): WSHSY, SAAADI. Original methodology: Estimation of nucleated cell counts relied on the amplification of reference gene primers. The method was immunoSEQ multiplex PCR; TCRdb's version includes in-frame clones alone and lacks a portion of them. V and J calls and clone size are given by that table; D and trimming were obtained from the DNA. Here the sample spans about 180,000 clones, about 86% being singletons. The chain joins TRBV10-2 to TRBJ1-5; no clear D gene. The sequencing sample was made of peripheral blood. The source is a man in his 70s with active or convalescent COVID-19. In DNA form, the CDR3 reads TGCGCCAGCAGGTCGGCGGGCGGCAATCAGCCCCAGCATTTT. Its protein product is CASRSAGGNQPQHF.